A selection of T cell receptor beta chains follows, all from one sample in a study of draining lymph node invasion in breast cancer. TCRdb called the bulk RNA-seq reads again in MiXCR, with one record for every CDR3 protein. This sample has fewer than 950 distinct CDR3 sequences, with roughly 70% found just once. Sequencing used sorted memory CD4+ effector T cells from the tumor. The receptor set was obtained from a female donor with luminal breast cancer. The CDR3 runs from the conserved cysteine through the conserved F or W. The D gene is left open where the match is weak. Size is stated for part of the rows, as once, few or many counts, or as a class when the clone is expanded.

v_call: TRBV10-2; d_call: TRBD2; clone_size: few; j_call: TRBJ2-3; cdr3_aa: CASSEASGRGLDTQYF; cdr3_nt: TGCGCCAGCAGTGAAGCTAGCGGGAGGGGATTAGATACGCAGTATTTT
v_call: TRBV20-1; d_call: TRBD2; clone_size: .; j_call: TRBJ2-7; cdr3_aa: CSAPPSGKTYEQYF; cdr3_nt: TGCAGTGCTCCCCCTAGCGGGAAGACCTACGAGCAGTACTTC
v_call: TRBV7-6; d_call: .; clone_size: .; j_call: TRBJ1-1; cdr3_aa: CASSSNGASIEAFF; cdr3_nt: TGTGCCAGCAGCTCGAATGGGGCGTCGATAGAAGCTTTCTTT
v_call: TRBV6-5; d_call: TRBD1; clone_size: .; j_call: TRBJ2-4; cdr3_aa: CASRRTGGANIQYF; cdr3_nt: TGTGCCAGCAGAAGAACAGGGGGCGCGAACATTCAGTACTTC
v_call: TRBV12-3/TRBV12-4; d_call: TRBD1; clone_size: .; j_call: TRBJ1-5; cdr3_aa: CASRGQGDGQPQHF; cdr3_nt: TGTGCCAGCAGGGGACAGGGAGACGGACAGCCCCAGCATTTT
v_call: TRBV20-1; d_call: .; clone_size: .; j_call: TRBJ1-3; cdr3_aa: CSARDDRVGNTIYF; cdr3_nt: TGCAGTGCTAGAGATGACAGAGTAGGAAACACCATATATTTT
v_call: TRBV5-1; d_call: .; clone_size: large; j_call: TRBJ2-3; cdr3_aa: CASSLDSLEADTQYF; cdr3_nt: TGCGCCAGCAGCCTAGACAGCCTTGAGGCAGATACGCAGTATTTT
v_call: TRBV7-9; d_call: .; clone_size: .; j_call: TRBJ2-7; cdr3_aa: CASSLRGESGEQYF; cdr3_nt: TGTGCCAGCAGCCTCCGGGGCGAATCGGGAGAGCAGTACTTC
v_call: TRBV5-1; d_call: .; clone_size: .; j_call: TRBJ2-2; cdr3_aa: CASSLDQNTGELFF; cdr3_nt: TGCGCCAGCAGCTTGGACCAGAACACCGGGGAGCTGTTTTTT
v_call: TRBV20-1; d_call: .; clone_size: .; j_call: TRBJ2-7; cdr3_aa: CQGRNNYEQYF; cdr3_nt: TGCCAGGGGCGGAATAACTACGAGCAGTACTTC
v_call: TRBV28; d_call: .; clone_size: few; j_call: TRBJ1-1; cdr3_aa: CASSLPQVPTEAFF; cdr3_nt: TGTGCCAGCAGTTTACCTCAGGTTCCCACTGAAGCTTTCTTT
v_call: TRBV12-3/TRBV12-4; d_call: .; clone_size: .; j_call: TRBJ2-1; cdr3_aa: CASSFAGDEQFF; cdr3_nt: TGTGCCAGCAGTTTCGCAGGGGATGAGCAGTTCTTC
v_call: TRBV5-1; d_call: .; clone_size: few; j_call: TRBJ2-2; cdr3_aa: CASSWENTGELFF; cdr3_nt: TGCGCCAGCAGCTGGGAGAACACCGGGGAGCTGTTTTTT
v_call: TRBV9; d_call: TRBD1; clone_size: .; j_call: TRBJ1-3; cdr3_aa: CASSDSTGGAGNTIYF; cdr3_nt: TGTGCCAGCAGCGATTCTACAGGGGGCGCTGGAAACACCATATATTTT
v_call: TRBV2; d_call: TRBD1; clone_size: .; j_call: TRBJ1-1; cdr3_aa: CASGGQALSEAFF; cdr3_nt: TGTGCCAGCGGTGGACAGGCCCTCTCTGAAGCTTTCTTT
v_call: TRBV11-3; d_call: .; clone_size: .; j_call: TRBJ2-2; cdr3_aa: CASRGYGTGELFF; cdr3_nt: TGTGCCAGCCGAGGATACGGGACCGGGGAGCTGTTTTTT
v_call: TRBV5-1; d_call: TRBD2; clone_size: .; j_call: TRBJ2-5; cdr3_aa: CASSLGGSPKETQYF; cdr3_nt: TGCGCCAGCAGCTTGGGCGGGAGCCCGAAAGAGACCCAGTACTTC
v_call: TRBV20-1; d_call: TRBD2; clone_size: .; j_call: TRBJ2-5; cdr3_aa: CSAIDRTRSSETQYF; cdr3_nt: TGCAGTGCCATCGATCGGACTAGGTCTTCGGAGACCCAGTACTTC
v_call: TRBV21-1; d_call: .; clone_size: .; j_call: TRBJ2-1; cdr3_aa: CASSNWLGGYNEQFF; cdr3_nt: TGTGCCAGCAGCAACTGGCTAGGGGGGTACAATGAGCAGTTCTTC
v_call: TRBV18; d_call: .; clone_size: .; j_call: TRBJ2-1; cdr3_aa: CASSPAYSYNEQFF; cdr3_nt: TGTGCCAGCTCACCGGCCTACTCCTACAATGAGCAGTTCTTC
v_call: TRBV7-2; d_call: .; clone_size: .; j_call: TRBJ1-1; cdr3_aa: CASSLWRDTEAFF; cdr3_nt: TGTGCCAGCAGCTTGTGGCGGGACACTGAAGCTTTCTTT
v_call: TRBV7-2; d_call: .; clone_size: .; j_call: TRBJ2-7; cdr3_aa: CASSLSRPQGEQYF; cdr3_nt: TGTGCCAGCAGCTTATCAAGGCCCCAAGGAGAGCAGTACTTC
v_call: TRBV5-1; d_call: .; clone_size: .; j_call: TRBJ2-4; cdr3_aa: CASSLWTENIQYF; cdr3_nt: TGCGCCAGCAGCTTGTGGACAGAAAACATTCAGTACTTC
v_call: TRBV4-2; d_call: TRBD2; clone_size: once; j_call: TRBJ2-5; cdr3_aa: CASSQGLAGGPETQYF; cdr3_nt: TGTGCCAGCAGCCAGGGACTAGCGGGGGGGCCGGAGACCCAGTACTTC
v_call: TRBV7-3; d_call: TRBD1; clone_size: .; j_call: TRBJ2-2; cdr3_aa: CASSFSQGVTGELFF; cdr3_nt: TGTGCCAGCAGCTTTTCCCAGGGGGTCACCGGGGAGCTGTTTTTT
v_call: TRBV11-3; d_call: .; clone_size: few; j_call: TRBJ1-6; cdr3_aa: CASSLEGEGSPLHF; cdr3_nt: TGTGCCAGCAGCTTAGAGGGCGAAGGTTCACCCCTCCACTTT
v_call: TRBV6-2/TRBV6-3; d_call: TRBD2; clone_size: .; j_call: TRBJ2-3; cdr3_aa: CASCPRDRGLAGDTDTQYF; cdr3_nt: TGTGCCAGCTGCCCCCGGGATAGGGGACTAGCGGGGGACACAGATACGCAGTATTTT
v_call: TRBV6-5; d_call: TRBD1; clone_size: large; j_call: TRBJ1-6; cdr3_aa: CASKGQGAGGLNSPLHF; cdr3_nt: TGTGCCAGCAAGGGACAGGGGGCGGGCGGTCTTAATTCACCCCTCCACTTT
v_call: TRBV30; d_call: .; clone_size: .; j_call: TRBJ2-2; cdr3_aa: CAWSGLWGANTGELFF; cdr3_nt: TGTGCCTGGAGTGGTTTGTGGGGGGCGAACACCGGGGAGCTGTTTTTT
v_call: TRBV6-6; d_call: .; clone_size: .; j_call: TRBJ2-1; cdr3_aa: CASRKGREEQFF; cdr3_nt: TGTGCCAGCAGAAAGGGTCGGGAAGAGCAGTTCTTC
v_call: TRBV20-1; d_call: .; clone_size: once; j_call: TRBJ1-2; cdr3_aa: CSAPEGTNYGYTF; cdr3_nt: TGCAGTGCCCCAGAGGGGACAAACTATGGCTACACCTTC
v_call: TRBV2; d_call: .; clone_size: .; j_call: TRBJ1-2; cdr3_aa: CASSVGAGGYTF; cdr3_nt: TGTGCCAGCAGTGTAGGGGCTGGGGGCTACACCTTC
v_call: TRBV5-5; d_call: TRBD1; clone_size: .; j_call: TRBJ2-7; cdr3_aa: CASSLVGTGSYEQYF; cdr3_nt: TGTGCCAGCAGCTTGGTAGGGACAGGATCCTACGAGCAGTACTTC
v_call: TRBV20-1; d_call: .; clone_size: .; j_call: TRBJ1-1; cdr3_aa: CSAVTGAPEAFF; cdr3_nt: TGCAGTGCTGTGACAGGAGCACCTGAAGCTTTCTTT
v_call: TRBV6-6; d_call: TRBD1; clone_size: .; j_call: TRBJ1-1; cdr3_aa: CASSFGQGTTEAFF; cdr3_nt: TGTGCCAGCAGTTTCGGACAGGGAACCACTGAAGCTTTCTTT
v_call: TRBV11-2; d_call: TRBD2; clone_size: .; j_call: TRBJ2-7; cdr3_aa: CTSSLGLGGANYEQYF; cdr3_nt: TGTACCAGCAGCTTAGGCCTCGGGGGGGCTAATTACGAGCAGTACTTC